A single sample is the source of the 10 T cell receptor beta chains below, sequenced in a study of T cell responses to AZD1222 COVID-19 vaccine. Here immunoSEQ multiplex PCR was the method, and the copy in TCRdb shows in-frame clones only, minus some. Seen here are 75,000 to 90,000 clones, roughly 90% observed once, and the top ten hold roughly 5%. The material sequenced was peripheral blood, taken on day 0 of AZD1222 vaccination. The receptors were gathered from an adult in good health.

This clone was detected only a few times. The chain uses TRBV10-3 and TRBJ2-2; D is uncertain. The CDR3 covers 13 residues. V lost 10 bases and J 1 base, leaving 10 bases between the germline ends. Germline CDR1 ENHRY, CDR2 SYGVKD. CDR3 amino acids: CATRTLNTGELFF. DNA of the CDR3: TGTGCCACCCGGACCTTGAACACCGGGGAGCTGTTTTTT.

The V call is TRBV5-1, the J call TRBJ1-3; possible D gene TRBD1, 5 bases. Trimming removed 3 bases at V and 0 bases at J, with 7 bases between. CDR1 is SGHRS, CDR2 YFSETQ, per germline. This CDR3 contains 14 residues. This chain's CDR3 is CASSWGISGNTIYF. The DNA for the CDR3 is TGCGCCAGCAGCTGGGGGATCTCTGGAAACACCATATATTTT.

The chain employs TRBV9 and TRBJ2-1; TRBD2 matches at 8 bases. This CDR3 region has 15 residues. Germline assignment: CDR1 SGDLS and CDR2 YYNGEE. With 3 bases clipped from V and 5 bases from J, the junction kept 7 bases outside the gene matches. In DNA, the CDR3 is TGTGCCAGCAGCGCCTCGGGGGGGCCGAACAATGAGCAGTTCTTC. Translated, it gives CASSASGGPNNEQFF.

The chain uses TRBV18 and TRBJ1-1; TRBD1 agrees at 7 bases. The V gene end was trimmed by 5 bases and the J gene end by 6 bases; junction bases not matched to a gene: 9. The CDR3 has 14 residues. In germline, CDR1 is KGHSH, CDR2 LQKENI. Here the CDR3 DNA reads TGTGCCAGCTCAAGCGACAGGGTAATTCCTGAAGCTTTCTTT. Encoded protein: CASSSDRVIPEAFF.

This clone was detected once. The chain combines TRBV28 with TRBJ1-5, with 8 bases lining up with TRBD1. Germline CDR1 and CDR2: MDHEN and SYDVKM. V shed 4 bases, J shed 1 base, and the junction held 3 bases outside the gene matches. The CDR3 length is 15 residues. This CDR3 reads CASSSGGGSNQPQHF. CDR3 bases: TGTGCCAGCAGTTCAGGGGGCGGGAGCAATCAGCCCCAGCATTTT.

V and J are TRBV3-1 (or the pseudogene TRBV3-2) and TRBJ2-3; D unclear. The CDR3 is 14 residues long. Germline lookup yields CDR1 LGHDT and CDR2 YNNKEL (reference sequence). The V gene lost 2 bases and the J gene lost 3 bases, with 9 bases spanning the gap. The CDR3 here is CASSQRPGTDTQYF. In nucleotides, the CDR3 is TGTGCCAGCAGCCAACGACCCGGGACAGATACGCAGTATTTT.

The chain recombines TRBV7-9 with TRBJ1-2, with D hard to call. The V end was cut by 5 bases, the J end by 2 bases, with 9 bases between. CDR1 is SEHNR and CDR2 is FQNEAQ in the germline V gene (reference sequence). The CDR3 contains 13 residues. In DNA form, the CDR3 reads TGTGCCAGCAGCCCCGAAGGGAACTATGGCTACACCTTC. Protein: CASSPEGNYGYTF.

The rearrangement joins TRBV13 to TRBJ2-3; TRBD2 agrees at 10 bases. The CDR3 covers 16 residues. Germline CDR1 PRHDT, CDR2 FYEKMQ (reference sequence). The trim removed 11 bases at V and 2 bases at J, leaving 13 bases unmatched. The CDR3 coding sequence is TGTGCCGAACACGCAAGGGGGACTAGCGTCACAGATACGCAGTATTTT. Its protein is CAEHARGTSVTDTQYF. The variable domain in full, completed from reference TRBV13 and TRBJ2-3, reads AAGVIQSPRHLIKEKRETATLKCYPIPRHDTVYWYQQGPGQDPQFLISFYEKMQSDKGSIPDRFSAQQFSDYHSELNMSSLELGDSALYFCAEHARGTSVTDTQYFGPGTRLTVL.

V usage is TRBV19 and J usage is TRBJ1-2, with 9 bases aligning to TRBD1. Trimming at V came to 3 bases and at J to 2 bases, leaving 4 bases not matched to a gene. The germline V gene encodes CDR1 LNHDA and CDR2 SQIVND (reference sequence). There are 15 residues in the CDR3. DNA for the CDR3: TGTGCCAGTAGTATGAGGGACAGGGCGAACTATGGCTACACCTTC. Translation: CASSMRDRANYGYTF. Supplemented by reference TRBV19 and TRBJ1-2, the full variable domain reads DGGITQSPKYLFRKEGQNVTLSCEQNLNHDAMYWYRQDPGQGLRLIYYSQIVNDFQKGDIAEGYSVSREKKESFPLTVTSAQKNPTAFYLCASSMRDRANYGYTFGSGTRLTVV.

This clone is a singleton in its sample. The chain carries TRBV10-3 and TRBJ1-3; D is perhaps TRBD1 (5 bases). This CDR3 contains 16 residues. Trimming removed 0 bases at V and 4 bases at J, with 13 bases between. Germline V CDR1 and CDR2: ENHRY, SYGVKD. CDR3 coding DNA: TGTGCCATCAGTGAGTCCGGCGTCAGGGAAGGAAACACCATATATTTT. Residues: CAISESGVREGNTIYF.